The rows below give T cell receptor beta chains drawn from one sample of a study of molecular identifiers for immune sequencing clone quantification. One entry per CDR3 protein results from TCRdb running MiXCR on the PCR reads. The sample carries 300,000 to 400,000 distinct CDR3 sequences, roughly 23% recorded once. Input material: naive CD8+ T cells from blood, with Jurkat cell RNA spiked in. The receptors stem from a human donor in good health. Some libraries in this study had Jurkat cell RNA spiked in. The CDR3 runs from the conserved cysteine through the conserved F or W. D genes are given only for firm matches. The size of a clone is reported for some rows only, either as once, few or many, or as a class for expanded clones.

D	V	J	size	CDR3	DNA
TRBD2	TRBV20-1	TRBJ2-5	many	CSASGGIQETQYF	TGCAGTGCTAGCGGGGGGATCCAAGAGACCCAGTACTTC
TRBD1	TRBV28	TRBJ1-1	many	CASSLLRTGGTEAFF	TGTGCCAGCAGTTTGTTGAGGACAGGGGGAACTGAAGCTTTCTTT
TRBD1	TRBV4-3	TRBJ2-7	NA	CASSQDRTGTSYEQYF	TGCGCCAGCAGCCAAGATAGGACAGGGACGTCCTACGAGCAGTACTTC
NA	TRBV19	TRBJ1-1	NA	CASSAGMTTEAFF	TGTGCCAGTAGTGCAGGGATGACCACTGAAGCTTTCTTT
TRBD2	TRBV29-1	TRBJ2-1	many	CSVEPTSGDQFF	TGCAGCGTTGAACCAACTAGCGGGGATCAGTTCTTC
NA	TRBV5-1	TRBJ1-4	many	CASSDGTAATNEKLFF	TGCGCCAGCAGCGACGGGACGGCTGCAACTAATGAAAAACTGTTTTTT
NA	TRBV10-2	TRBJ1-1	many	CATNEGLFMEAFF	TGCGCCACCAACGAGGGACTCTTTATGGAAGCTTTCTTT
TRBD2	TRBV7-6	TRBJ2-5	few	CASSLSASGNQETQYF	TGTGCCAGCAGCTTATCGGCTAGCGGTAACCAAGAGACCCAGTACTTC
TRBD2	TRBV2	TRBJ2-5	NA	CASSATREGSVRQETQYF	TGTGCCAGCAGTGCCACTAGGGAGGGGTCGGTTCGCCAAGAGACCCAGTACTTC
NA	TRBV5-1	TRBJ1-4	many	CASSLEGPTLPNEKLFF	TGCGCCAGCAGCTTGGAAGGGCCTACCCTCCCCAATGAAAAACTGTTTTTT
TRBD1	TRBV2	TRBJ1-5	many	CASKTGTGPYQPQHF	TGTGCCAGCAAAACCGGGACAGGGCCGTATCAGCCCCAGCATTTT
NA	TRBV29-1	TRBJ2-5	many	CSVDAPGHAAETQYF	TGCAGCGTTGACGCTCCAGGCCACGCGGCGGAGACCCAGTACTTC
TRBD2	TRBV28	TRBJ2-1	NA	CASSFRSGLAGYNEQFF	TGTGCCAGCAGTTTTAGGTCCGGCTTAGCGGGTTACAATGAGCAGTTCTTC
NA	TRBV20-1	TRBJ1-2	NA	CSAREAVRDYGYTF	TGCAGTGCTAGAGAAGCAGTGAGGGATTATGGCTACACCTTC
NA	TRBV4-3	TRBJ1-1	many	CASSSNPTNEAFF	TGCGCCAGCAGCAGTAATCCTACGAATGAAGCTTTCTTT